These 2 T cell receptor beta chains were sequenced from one sample in a study of neurological immune-mediated disorders. Each CDR3 protein gets one entry after TCRdb re-called the 5' RACE reads with MiXCR. The repertoire holds under 70,000 distinct CDR3 sequences, with 24% as singletons. Time point of the sample: technical triplicate 2. Sequencing was performed on PBMCs. These receptor sequences come from a man aged 60-69 years with HTLV-1-associated myelopathy (HAM/TSP).

This clonotype occurred many times. This chain connects TRBV3-1 to TRBJ1-2; 10 bases fit TRBD1. The germline V gene has CDR1 LGHDT and CDR2 YNNKEL (reference sequence). After removal of 1 base from V and 8 bases from J, the junction contained 1 base not matched to a gene. This CDR3 is 13 amino acids long. CDR3 protein: CASSQGQGAGYTF. The CDR3 DNA sequence: TGTGCCAGCAGCCAAGGACAGGGGGCCGGCTACACCTTC.

This clonotype appeared many times. The rearrangement links TRBV7-9 to TRBJ2-3; TRBD1 might be the D (6 bases). V lost 8 bases, J lost 7 bases, and 16 bases lay in between. The length of the CDR3 is 13 residues. Germline-derived CDR1 and CDR2 are SEHNR and FQNEAQ (reference sequence). The CDR3 DNA reads TGTGCCAGCCTCAGGGGTGATACGAATACGCAGTATTTT. This gives the protein CASLRGDTNTQYF.